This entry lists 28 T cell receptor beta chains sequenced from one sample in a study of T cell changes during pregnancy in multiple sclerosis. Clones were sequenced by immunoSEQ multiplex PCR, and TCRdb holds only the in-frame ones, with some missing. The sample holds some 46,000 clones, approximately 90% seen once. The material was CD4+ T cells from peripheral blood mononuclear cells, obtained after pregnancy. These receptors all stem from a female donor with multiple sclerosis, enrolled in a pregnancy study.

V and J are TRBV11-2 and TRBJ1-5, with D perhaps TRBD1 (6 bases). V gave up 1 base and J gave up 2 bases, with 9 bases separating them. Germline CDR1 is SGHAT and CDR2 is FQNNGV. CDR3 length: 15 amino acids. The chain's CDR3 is CASSLGRTGNQPQHF. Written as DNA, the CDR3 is TGTGCCAGCAGCTTAGGGAGGACAGGCAATCAGCCCCAGCATTTT.

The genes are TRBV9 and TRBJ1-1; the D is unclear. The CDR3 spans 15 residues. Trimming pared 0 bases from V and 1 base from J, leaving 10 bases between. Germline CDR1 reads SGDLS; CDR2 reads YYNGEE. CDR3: CASSVDPTGNTEAFF. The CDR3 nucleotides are TGTGCCAGCAGCGTAGATCCGACGGGGAACACTGAAGCTTTCTTT.

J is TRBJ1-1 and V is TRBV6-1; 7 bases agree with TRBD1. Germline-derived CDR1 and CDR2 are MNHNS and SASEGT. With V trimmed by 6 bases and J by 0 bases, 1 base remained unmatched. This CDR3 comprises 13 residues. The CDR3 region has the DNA TGTGCCAGCAGGCAGGGGGTGAACACTGAAGCTTTCTTT. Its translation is CASRQGVNTEAFF.

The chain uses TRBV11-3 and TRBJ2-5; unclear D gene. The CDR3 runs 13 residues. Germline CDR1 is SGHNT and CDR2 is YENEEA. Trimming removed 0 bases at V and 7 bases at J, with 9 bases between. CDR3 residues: CASSLDGPGTQYF. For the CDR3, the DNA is TGTGCCAGCAGCTTAGATGGCCCAGGGACCCAGTACTTC.

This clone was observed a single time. The CDR3 DNA sequence: TGTGCCAGCAGCTTTCGGGGAAATGAGCAGTTCTTC. This gives the protein CASSFRGNEQFF. V is TRBV11-2 and J is TRBJ2-1; a weak D match, TRBD2 (5 bases). Germline V gene sequence: CDR1 SGHAT, CDR2 FQNNGV. Trimming shortened V by 3 bases and J by 7 bases, and 7 bases separated the two germline ends. The CDR3 loop spans 12 amino acids.

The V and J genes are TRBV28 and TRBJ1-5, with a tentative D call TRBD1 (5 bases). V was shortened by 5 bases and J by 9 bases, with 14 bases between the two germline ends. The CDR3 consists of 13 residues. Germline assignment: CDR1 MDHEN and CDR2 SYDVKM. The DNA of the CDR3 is TGTGCCAGCAGTCTCCAGGGCGATCGGCCCCAGCATTTT. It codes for CASSLQGDRPQHF.

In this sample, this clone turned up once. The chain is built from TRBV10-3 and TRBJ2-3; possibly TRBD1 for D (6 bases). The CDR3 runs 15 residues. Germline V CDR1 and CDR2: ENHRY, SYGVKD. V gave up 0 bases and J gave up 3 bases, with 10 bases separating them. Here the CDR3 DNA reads TGTGCCATCAGTGAGTCTGGCAGGGGAACAGATACGCAGTATTTT. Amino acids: CAISESGRGTDTQYF.

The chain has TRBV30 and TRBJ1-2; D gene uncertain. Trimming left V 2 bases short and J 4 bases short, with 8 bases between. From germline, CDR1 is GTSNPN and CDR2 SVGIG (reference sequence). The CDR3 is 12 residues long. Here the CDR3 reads CAWSLLAYGYTF. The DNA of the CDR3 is TGTGCCTGGAGTCTTTTAGCCTATGGCTACACCTTC.

The CDR3 spells CASKKRREGLRNEQFF. As DNA, the CDR3 is TGCGCCAGCAAGAAAAGGCGGGAGGGACTTCGAAATGAGCAGTTCTTC. The chain is built from TRBV5-1 and TRBJ2-1, with 9 bases lining up with TRBD2. The ends lost 6 bases at V and 7 bases at J; junction bases unmatched: 14. The germline V gene encodes CDR1 SGHRS and CDR2 YFSETQ. The CDR3 is made up of 16 amino acids. Full variable domain (rest looked up from reference TRBV5-1 and TRBJ2-1): KAGVTQTPRYLIKTRGQQVTLSCSPISGHRSVSWYQQTPGQGLQFLFEYFSETQRNKGNFPGRFSGRQFSNSRSEMNVSTLELGDSALYLCASKKRREGLRNEQFFGPGTRLTVL.

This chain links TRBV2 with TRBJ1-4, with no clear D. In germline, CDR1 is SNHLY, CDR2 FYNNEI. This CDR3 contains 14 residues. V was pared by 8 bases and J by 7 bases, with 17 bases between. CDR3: CASFRAGSGEKLFF. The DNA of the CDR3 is TGTGCCAGCTTTCGGGCGGGGTCGGGTGAAAAACTGTTTTTT.

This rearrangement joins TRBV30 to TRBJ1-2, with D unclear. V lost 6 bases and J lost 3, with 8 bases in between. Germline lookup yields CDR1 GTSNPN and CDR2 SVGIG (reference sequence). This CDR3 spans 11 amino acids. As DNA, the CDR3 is TGTGCCTGTCTCCGAGACTATGGCTACACCTTC. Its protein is CACLRDYGYTF.

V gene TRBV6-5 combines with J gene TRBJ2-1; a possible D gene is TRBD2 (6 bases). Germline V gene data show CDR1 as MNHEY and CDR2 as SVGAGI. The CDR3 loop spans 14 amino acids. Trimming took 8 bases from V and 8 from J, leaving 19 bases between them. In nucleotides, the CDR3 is TGTGCCAGCCGACCGAGGAGGGACCGGGATGAGCAGTTCTTC. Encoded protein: CASRPRRDRDEQFF.

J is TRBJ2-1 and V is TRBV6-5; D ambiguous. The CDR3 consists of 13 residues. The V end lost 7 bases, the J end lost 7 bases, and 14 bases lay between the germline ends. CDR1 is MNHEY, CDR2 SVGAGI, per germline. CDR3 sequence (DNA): TGTGCCAGCACCGGGTCCAAAGGAAATGAGCAGTTCTTC. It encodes CASTGSKGNEQFF.

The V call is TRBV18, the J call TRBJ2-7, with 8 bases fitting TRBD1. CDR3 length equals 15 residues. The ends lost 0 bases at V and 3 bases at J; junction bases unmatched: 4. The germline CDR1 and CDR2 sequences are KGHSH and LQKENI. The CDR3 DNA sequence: TGTGCCAGCTCACCACCGGGGGACAGGCTCTACGAGCAGTACTTC. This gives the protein CASSPPGDRLYEQYF. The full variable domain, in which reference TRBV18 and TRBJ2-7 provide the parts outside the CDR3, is NAGVMQNPRHLVRRRGQEARLRCSPMKGHSHVYWYRQLPEEGLKFMVYLQKENIIDESGMPKERFSAEFPKEGPSILRIQQVVRGDSAAYFCASSPPGDRLYEQYFGPGTRLTVT.

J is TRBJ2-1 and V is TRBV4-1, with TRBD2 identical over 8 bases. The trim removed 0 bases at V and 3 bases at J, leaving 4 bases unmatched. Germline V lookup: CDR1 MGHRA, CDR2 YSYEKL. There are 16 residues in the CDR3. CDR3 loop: CASSQDLLADYNEQFF. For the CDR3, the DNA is TGCGCCAGCAGCCAAGATCTACTAGCGGACTACAATGAGCAGTTCTTC.

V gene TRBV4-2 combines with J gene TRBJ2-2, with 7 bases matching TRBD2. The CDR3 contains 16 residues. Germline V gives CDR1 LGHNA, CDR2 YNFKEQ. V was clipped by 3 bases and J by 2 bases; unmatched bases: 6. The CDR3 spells CASSHGLAENTGELFF. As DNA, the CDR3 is TGTGCCAGCAGCCATGGGCTAGCGGAAAACACCGGGGAGCTGTTTTTT.

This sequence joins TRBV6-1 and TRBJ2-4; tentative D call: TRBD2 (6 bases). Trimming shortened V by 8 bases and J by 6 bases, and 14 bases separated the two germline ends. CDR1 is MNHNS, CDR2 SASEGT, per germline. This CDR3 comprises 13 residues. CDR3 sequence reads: CASLRLGGNIQYF. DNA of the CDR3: TGTGCCAGCCTACGACTAGGAGGAAACATTCAGTACTTC.

The CDR3 is CASSLSESSYEQYF. CDR3 nucleotides: TGTGCCAGCTCTCTGAGCGAAAGCTCCTACGAGCAGTACTTC. This chain connects TRBV18 to TRBJ2-7; D not certain. The V gene's germline CDR1 is KGHSH and CDR2 LQKENI. V gave up 6 bases and J gave up 0 bases, with 12 bases separating them. The CDR3 totals 14 residues. The whole variable domain, filled in from reference TRBV18 and TRBJ2-7, reads NAGVMQNPRHLVRRRGQEARLRCSPMKGHSHVYWYRQLPEEGLKFMVYLQKENIIDESGMPKERFSAEFPKEGPSILRIQQVVRGDSAAYFCASSLSESSYEQYFGPGTRLTVT.

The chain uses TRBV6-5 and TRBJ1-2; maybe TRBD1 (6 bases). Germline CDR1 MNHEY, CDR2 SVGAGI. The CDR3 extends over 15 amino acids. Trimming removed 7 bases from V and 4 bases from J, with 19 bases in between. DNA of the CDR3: TGTGCCAGCACCCCAGGGCAGGGGCCGGGCTATGGCTACACCTTC. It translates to CASTPGQGPGYGYTF.

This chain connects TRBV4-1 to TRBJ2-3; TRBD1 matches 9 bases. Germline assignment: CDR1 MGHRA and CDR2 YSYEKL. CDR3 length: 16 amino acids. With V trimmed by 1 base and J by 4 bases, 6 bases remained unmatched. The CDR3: CASSQVGTGHADTQYF. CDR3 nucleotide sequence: TGCGCCAGCAGCCAAGTCGGGACAGGGCACGCAGATACGCAGTATTTT.

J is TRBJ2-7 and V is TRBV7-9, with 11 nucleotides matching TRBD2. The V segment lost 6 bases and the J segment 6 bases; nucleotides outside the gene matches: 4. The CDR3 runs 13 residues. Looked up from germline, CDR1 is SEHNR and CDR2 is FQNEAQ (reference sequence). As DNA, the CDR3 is TGTGCCAGCAGACTAGCGGGAGTGGGCGAGCAGTACTTC. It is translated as CASRLAGVGEQYF. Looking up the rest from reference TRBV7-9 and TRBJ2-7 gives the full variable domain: DTGVSQNPRHKITKRGQNVTFRCDPISEHNRLYWYRQTLGQGPEFLTYFQNEAQLEKSRLLSDRFSAERPKGSFSTLEIQRTEQGDSAMYLCASRLAGVGEQYFGPGTRLTVT.

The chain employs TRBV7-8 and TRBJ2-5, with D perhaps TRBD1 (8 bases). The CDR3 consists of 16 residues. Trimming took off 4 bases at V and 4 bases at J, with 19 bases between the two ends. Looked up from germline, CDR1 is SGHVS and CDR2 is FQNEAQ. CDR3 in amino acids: CASSSTGTGGGETQYF. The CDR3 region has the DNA TGTGCCAGCAGCTCAACCGGTACAGGGGGGGGAGAGACCCAGTACTTC.

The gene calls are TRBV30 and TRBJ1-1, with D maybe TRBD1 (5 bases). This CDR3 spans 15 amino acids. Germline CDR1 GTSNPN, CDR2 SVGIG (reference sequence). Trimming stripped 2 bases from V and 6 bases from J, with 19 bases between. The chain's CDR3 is CAWSSLIQGGAEAFF. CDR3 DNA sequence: TGTGCCTGGAGTTCATTAATTCAGGGAGGTGCTGAAGCTTTCTTT.

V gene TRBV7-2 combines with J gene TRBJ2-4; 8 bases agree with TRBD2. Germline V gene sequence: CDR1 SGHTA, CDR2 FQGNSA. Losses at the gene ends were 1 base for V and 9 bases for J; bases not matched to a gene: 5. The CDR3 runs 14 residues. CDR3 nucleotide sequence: TGTGCCAGCAGCTTAGTCGGGGGGGGATCCATTCAGTACTTC. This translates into CASSLVGGGSIQYF.

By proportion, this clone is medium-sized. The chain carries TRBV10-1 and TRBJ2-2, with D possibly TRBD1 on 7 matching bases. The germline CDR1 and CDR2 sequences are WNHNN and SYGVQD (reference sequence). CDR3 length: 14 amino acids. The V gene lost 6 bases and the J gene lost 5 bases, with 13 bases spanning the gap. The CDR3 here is CASSPTGRTGELFF. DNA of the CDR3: TGCGCCAGCAGCCCGACAGGGAGGACCGGGGAGCTGTTTTTT.

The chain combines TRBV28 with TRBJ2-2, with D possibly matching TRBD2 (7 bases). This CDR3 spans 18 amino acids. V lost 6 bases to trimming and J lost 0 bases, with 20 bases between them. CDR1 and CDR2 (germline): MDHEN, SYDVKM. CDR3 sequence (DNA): TGTGCCAGCAGCCCCGGGGGCTTCGGGAGGTCGAACACCGGGGAGCTGTTTTTT. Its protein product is CASSPGGFGRSNTGELFF. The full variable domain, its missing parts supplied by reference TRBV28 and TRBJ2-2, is DVKVTQSSRYLVKRTGEKVFLECVQDMDHENMFWYRQDPGLGLRLIYFSYDVKMKEKGDIPEGYSVSREKKERFSLILESASTNQTSMYLCASSPGGFGRSNTGELFFGEGSRLTVL.

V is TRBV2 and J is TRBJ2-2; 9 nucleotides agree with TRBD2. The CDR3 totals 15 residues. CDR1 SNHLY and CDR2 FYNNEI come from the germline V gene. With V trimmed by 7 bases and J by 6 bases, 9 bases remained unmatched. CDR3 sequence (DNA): TGTGCCAGCAAGGGGTTAGCGGGAGATGCCGGGGAGCTGTTTTTT. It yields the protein CASKGLAGDAGELFF.

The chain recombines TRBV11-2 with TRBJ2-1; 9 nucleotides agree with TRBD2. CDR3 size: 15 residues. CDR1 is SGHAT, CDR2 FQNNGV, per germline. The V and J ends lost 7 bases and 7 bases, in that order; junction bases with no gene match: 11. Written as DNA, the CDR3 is TGTGCCAGCACCCTCCTAGCGGGAAGGTTAAATGAGCAGTTCTTC. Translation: CASTLLAGRLNEQFF.